The rows below give T cell receptor beta chains drawn from one sample of a study of cytomegalovirus exposure and HLA in healthy donors. The data were produced by immunoSEQ multiplex PCR, yet TCRdb's version contains in-frame clones alone and is incomplete. This table holds some 130,000 clones, about 70% found once. Sequencing used PBMCs. The receptors stem from a woman aged 35 to 49 in good health and CMV-seronegative. CDR3s include the opening cysteine and the closing phenylalanine or tryptophan. The D gene is left open where the match is weak. Clone size, where shown, is once, few, many, or a class for clones that have expanded.

V gene: TRBV28
J gene: TRBJ2-4
D gene: NA
clone size: NA
CDR3 DNA: TGTGCCAGCAGTTCCGGGTCCTCACTGGGCAAAAACATTCAGTACTTC
CDR3 protein: CASSSGSSLGKNIQYF

V gene: TRBV9
J gene: TRBJ2-2
D gene: NA
clone size: NA
CDR3 DNA: TGTGCCAGCAGCGTAGCTAGTCACGGGGAGCTGTTTTTT
CDR3 protein: CASSVASHGELFF

V gene: TRBV10-3
J gene: TRBJ2-2
D gene: NA
clone size: NA
CDR3 DNA: TGTGCCATCCGCCTGGGGGGTGACGGGGAGCTGTTTTTT
CDR3 protein: CAIRLGGDGELFF

V gene: TRBV10-3
J gene: TRBJ1-1
D gene: NA
clone size: NA
CDR3 DNA: TGTGCCATCAGTAGAGGCCGAGACACTGAAGCTTTCTTT
CDR3 protein: CAISRGRDTEAFF

V gene: TRBV6-5
J gene: TRBJ2-7
D gene: TRBD1
clone size: NA
CDR3 DNA: TGTGCCAGCAGCCTACGACAGGGGGTCAACGAGCAGTACTTC
CDR3 protein: CASSLRQGVNEQYF

V gene: TRBV5-4
J gene: TRBJ2-2
D gene: TRBD1
clone size: NA
CDR3 DNA: TGTGCCAGCAGCTCCTCCTTCGGTCAGGGGGCGCGGAGCACCGGGGAGCTGTTTTTT
CDR3 protein: CASSSSFGQGARSTGELFF

V gene: TRBV7-8
J gene: TRBJ1-6
D gene: TRBD1
clone size: NA
CDR3 DNA: TGTGCCAGCAGCCGGGACAGGGGCTCACCCCTCCACTTT
CDR3 protein: CASSRDRGSPLHF

V gene: TRBV28
J gene: TRBJ2-1
D gene: NA
clone size: once
CDR3 DNA: TGTGCCAGCAGCCCTCTAGGGTTTAGCGATGAGCAGTTCTTC
CDR3 protein: CASSPLGFSDEQFF

V gene: TRBV7-8
J gene: TRBJ2-7
D gene: NA
clone size: NA
CDR3 DNA: TGTGCCAGCAGCTCGCCGGCTACAGGGACCAACGAGCAGTACTTC
CDR3 protein: CASSSPATGTNEQYF

V gene: TRBV30
J gene: TRBJ1-3
D gene: NA
clone size: NA
CDR3 DNA: TGTGCCTGGAGTGAACGACAGGGAAACACCATATATTTT
CDR3 protein: CAWSERQGNTIYF

V gene: TRBV18
J gene: TRBJ1-1
D gene: NA
clone size: few
CDR3 DNA: TGTGCCAGCTCACCCCAAACAGGGAACACTGAAGCTTTCTTT
CDR3 protein: CASSPQTGNTEAFF

V gene: TRBV9
J gene: TRBJ1-2
D gene: TRBD1
clone size: NA
CDR3 DNA: TGTGCCAGCAGCGTAGGACAGGGGACCCTCTATGGCTACACCTTC
CDR3 protein: CASSVGQGTLYGYTF

V gene: TRBV14
J gene: TRBJ2-1
D gene: TRBD1
clone size: few
CDR3 DNA: TGTGCCAGCAGCCGAGGGGGACAGGGGGCGTTCAATGAGCAGTTCTTC
CDR3 protein: CASSRGGQGAFNEQFF

V gene: TRBV5-1
J gene: TRBJ1-4
D gene: NA
clone size: NA
CDR3 DNA: TGCGCCAGCAGCTTAAGGCAGGGGTTGAATGAAAAACTGTTTTTT
CDR3 protein: CASSLRQGLNEKLFF

V gene: TRBV6-1
J gene: TRBJ2-5
D gene: TRBD2
clone size: NA
CDR3 DNA: TGTGCCAGCAGGGGACATAGCGGGAGCCAAGAGACCCAGTACTTC
CDR3 protein: CASRGHSGSQETQYF

V gene: TRBV5-4
J gene: TRBJ1-2
D gene: NA
clone size: few
CDR3 DNA: TGTGCCAGCAGCTTGGAGCTCAGGGATAGGAAAGGGGGCTACACCTTC
CDR3 protein: CASSLELRDRKGGYTF

V gene: TRBV9
J gene: TRBJ1-2
D gene: NA
clone size: NA
CDR3 DNA: TGTGCCAGCAGCGTAGCGTTAGACAGGCCCCTGGTCACCTTC
CDR3 protein: CASSVALDRPLVTF

V gene: TRBV19
J gene: TRBJ1-4
D gene: NA
clone size: NA
CDR3 DNA: TGTGCCAGTCGAGAGAGAGAAAAACTGTTTTTT
CDR3 protein: CASREREKLFF

V gene: TRBV5-1
J gene: TRBJ2-5
D gene: TRBD2
clone size: NA
CDR3 DNA: TGCGCCAGCAGCTTGAGACCGTTACAAACTAGCGGCCCAGAGACCCAGTACTTC
CDR3 protein: CASSLRPLQTSGPETQYF

V gene: TRBV2
J gene: TRBJ2-5
D gene: TRBD1
clone size: NA
CDR3 DNA: TGTGCCAGCAGTCCGGGACAGGGGGCTTCGCGAGAGACCCAGTACTTC
CDR3 protein: CASSPGQGASRETQYF

V gene: TRBV5-1
J gene: TRBJ1-1
D gene: NA
clone size: NA
CDR3 DNA: TGCGCCAGCAGCTCTGCTCTCCAGGGGACCACTGAAGCTTTCTTT
CDR3 protein: CASSSALQGTTEAFF

V gene: TRBV7-2
J gene: TRBJ1-5
D gene: NA
clone size: NA
CDR3 DNA: TGTGCCAGCAGCTTAGATGGACAGTTAGGTCAGCCCCAGCATTTT
CDR3 protein: CASSLDGQLGQPQHF

V gene: TRBV25-1
J gene: TRBJ1-2
D gene: TRBD1
clone size: few
CDR3 DNA: TGTGCCAGCAGTGAATGGGACAGCCTCTTCTATGGCTACACCTTC
CDR3 protein: CASSEWDSLFYGYTF

V gene: TRBV2
J gene: TRBJ2-2
D gene: TRBD2
clone size: few
CDR3 DNA: TGTGCCAGCAGTGATTTGGCTAGCGGGGGGGCCAGAACCGGGGAGCTGTTTTTT
CDR3 protein: CASSDLASGGARTGELFF

V gene: TRBV6-6
J gene: TRBJ1-3
D gene: NA
clone size: few
CDR3 DNA: TGTGCCAGCAGGCCGGGGAGCTCTGGAAACACCATATATTTT
CDR3 protein: CASRPGSSGNTIYF

V gene: TRBV30
J gene: TRBJ2-7
D gene: TRBD2
clone size: NA
CDR3 DNA: TGTGCCTGGAGCTGGGGGGCGGGGGGGCCGGACGAGCAGTACTTC
CDR3 protein: CAWSWGAGGPDEQYF

V gene: TRBV6-1
J gene: TRBJ2-5
D gene: TRBD1
clone size: few
CDR3 DNA: TGTGCCAGCAGAGTGACAGGGCGGAAGACCCAGTACTTC
CDR3 protein: CASRVTGRKTQYF

V gene: TRBV25-1
J gene: TRBJ1-1
D gene: NA
clone size: NA
CDR3 DNA: TGTGCCAGCAGTGGAGCGGGGAACACTGAAGCTTTCTTT
CDR3 protein: CASSGAGNTEAFF

V gene: TRBV7-9
J gene: TRBJ1-6
D gene: TRBD1
clone size: NA
CDR3 DNA: TGTGCCAGCAGCTTATCTGGGACAGGGAAAGGGGATTCACCCCTCCACTTT
CDR3 protein: CASSLSGTGKGDSPLHF

V gene: TRBV4-3
J gene: TRBJ1-4
D gene: NA
clone size: few
CDR3 DNA: TGCGCCAGCAGCCAAATGTCGGTTAATGAAAAACTGTTTTTT
CDR3 protein: CASSQMSVNEKLFF

V gene: TRBV5-4
J gene: TRBJ2-7
D gene: NA
clone size: NA
CDR3 DNA: TGTGCCAGCAGCTCATGGGACACCCTATCCTACGAGCAGTACTTC
CDR3 protein: CASSSWDTLSYEQYF

V gene: TRBV19
J gene: TRBJ2-3
D gene: NA
clone size: NA
CDR3 DNA: TGTGCCAGTAGTATGGGCAGCACAGATACGCAGTATTTT
CDR3 protein: CASSMGSTDTQYF

V gene: TRBV5-4
J gene: TRBJ1-5
D gene: NA
clone size: few
CDR3 DNA: TGTGCCAGCAGGGTGGGAGGGCCCCATAGCAATCAGCCCCAGCATTTT
CDR3 protein: CASRVGGPHSNQPQHF

V gene: TRBV4-2
J gene: TRBJ1-3
D gene: TRBD1
clone size: NA
CDR3 DNA: TGTGCCAGCAGCCAAGAGGGCAGGGGGACTGGAAACACCATATATTTT
CDR3 protein: CASSQEGRGTGNTIYF

V gene: TRBV6-5
J gene: TRBJ1-2
D gene: TRBD1
clone size: NA
CDR3 DNA: TGTGCCAGCAGGGGGACAGTAGATAACTATGGCTACACCTTC
CDR3 protein: CASRGTVDNYGYTF

V gene: TRBV4-1
J gene: TRBJ2-7
D gene: TRBD1
clone size: NA
CDR3 DNA: TGCGCCAGCAGCCGGGGGACAGGATTACGAGCCGAGCAGTACTTC
CDR3 protein: CASSRGTGLRAEQYF

V gene: TRBV27
J gene: TRBJ2-3
D gene: TRBD2
clone size: NA
CDR3 DNA: TGTGCCAGCAGTTTAGGGGGCGGGGGGGCCAGGCCAGATACGCAGTATTTT
CDR3 protein: CASSLGGGGARPDTQYF

V gene: TRBV19
J gene: TRBJ1-1
D gene: NA
clone size: NA
CDR3 DNA: TGTGCCAGTATAGGAGACAGGTCCTTCGAAATGAACACTGAAGCTTTCTTT
CDR3 protein: CASIGDRSFEMNTEAFF

V gene: TRBV5-1
J gene: TRBJ2-3
D gene: TRBD2
clone size: few
CDR3 DNA: TGCGCCAGCAGCTCGCTCCGAGGCCGGGAGGGCACAGATACGCAGTATTTT
CDR3 protein: CASSSLRGREGTDTQYF

V gene: TRBV5-6
J gene: TRBJ1-2
D gene: TRBD1
clone size: NA
CDR3 DNA: TGTGCCAGCAGCTTCACGGACAGGGTTCACGGCTACACCTTC
CDR3 protein: CASSFTDRVHGYTF

V gene: TRBV10-3
J gene: TRBJ1-3
D gene: NA
clone size: few
CDR3 DNA: TGTGCCATCAGGCCGGAGGGGTGGGACACCATATATTTT
CDR3 protein: CAIRPEGWDTIYF

V gene: TRBV2
J gene: TRBJ1-1
D gene: NA
clone size: few
CDR3 DNA: TGTGCCAGCAGTGAACGAACAGCTGAAGCTTTCTTT
CDR3 protein: CASSERTAEAFF

V gene: TRBV11-2
J gene: TRBJ2-2
D gene: NA
clone size: NA
CDR3 DNA: TGTGCCAGCAGCCCCGGGGTTGACGGGGAGCTGTTTTTT
CDR3 protein: CASSPGVDGELFF

V gene: TRBV28
J gene: TRBJ1-2
D gene: TRBD1
clone size: NA
CDR3 DNA: TGTGCCAGCAGTTTATTAAGGGTCCAGGACAGGGCGTGGGGCTACACCTTC
CDR3 protein: CASSLLRVQDRAWGYTF

V gene: TRBV10-1
J gene: TRBJ1-1
D gene: TRBD1
clone size: few
CDR3 DNA: TGCGCCAGCAGTGAGTCTCAGGGGGCGCGCACTGAAGCTTTCTTT
CDR3 protein: CASSESQGARTEAFF

V gene: TRBV4-1
J gene: TRBJ1-2
D gene: TRBD1
clone size: NA
CDR3 DNA: TGCGCCAGCAGCCCGGACAGGGGACTTGACGGCTACACCTTC
CDR3 protein: CASSPDRGLDGYTF

V gene: TRBV5-4
J gene: TRBJ2-2
D gene: NA
clone size: NA
CDR3 DNA: TGTGCCAGTGACTTTGACAGGTCTAACACCGGGGAGCTGTTTTTT
CDR3 protein: CASDFDRSNTGELFF

V gene: TRBV4-2
J gene: TRBJ1-2
D gene: NA
clone size: NA
CDR3 DNA: TGTGCCAGCAGCCAAGGACGTGAGGGAAGTGGGTATGGCTACACCTTC
CDR3 protein: CASSQGREGSGYGYTF

V gene: TRBV30
J gene: TRBJ1-1
D gene: NA
clone size: NA
CDR3 DNA: TGTGCCTGGAAGCGGACAGACTTACCGAACACTGAAGCTTTCTTT
CDR3 protein: CAWKRTDLPNTEAFF

V gene: TRBV7-2
J gene: TRBJ2-5
D gene: TRBD2
clone size: NA
CDR3 DNA: TGTGCCAGCAGCTTAGCGGCTAGCGGGGGGCCTTTCGGTGGCCAAGAGACCCAGTACTTC
CDR3 protein: CASSLAASGGPFGGQETQYF

V gene: TRBV7-6
J gene: TRBJ2-5
D gene: TRBD2
clone size: once
CDR3 DNA: TGTGCCAGCAGCTTAGCGGGGACTAGCGAGGAGACCCAGTACTTC
CDR3 protein: CASSLAGTSEETQYF

V gene: TRBV7-9
J gene: TRBJ1-2
D gene: NA
clone size: NA
CDR3 DNA: TGTGCCAGCAGCCTTCAGGGAGGTGGTCCGCGAGCTAACTATGGCTACACCTTC
CDR3 protein: CASSLQGGGPRANYGYTF

V gene: TRBV7-2
J gene: TRBJ1-2
D gene: NA
clone size: NA
CDR3 DNA: TGTGCCAGCAGCGTCGGGCCAACTAGGCTCAACTATGGCTACACCTTC
CDR3 protein: CASSVGPTRLNYGYTF

V gene: TRBV4-1
J gene: TRBJ1-1
D gene: NA
clone size: NA
CDR3 DNA: TGCGCCAGCAGCCAATCCTCAACCCGACCTACGGGGGACACTGAAGCTTTCTTT
CDR3 protein: CASSQSSTRPTGDTEAFF